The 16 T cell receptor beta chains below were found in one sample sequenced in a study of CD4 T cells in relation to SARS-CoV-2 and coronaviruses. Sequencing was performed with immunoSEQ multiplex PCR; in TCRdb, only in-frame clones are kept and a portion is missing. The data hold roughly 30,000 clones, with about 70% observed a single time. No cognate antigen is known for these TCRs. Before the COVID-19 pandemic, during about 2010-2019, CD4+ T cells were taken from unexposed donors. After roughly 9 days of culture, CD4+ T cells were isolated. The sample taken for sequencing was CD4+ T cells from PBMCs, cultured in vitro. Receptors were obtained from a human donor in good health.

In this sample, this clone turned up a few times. CDR3 in DNA: TGTGCCAGCAGCCCCTCGAGGGGACTAGCGGGAGGAAGGGTCTACGAGCAGTACTTC. It codes for CASSPSRGLAGGRVYEQYF. This chain connects TRBV7-8 to TRBJ2-7; 15 bases fit TRBD2. This CDR3 region has 19 residues. Germline assignment: CDR1 SGHVS and CDR2 FQNEAQ. The V and J ends lost 5 bases and 3 bases, in that order; junction bases with no gene match: 14.

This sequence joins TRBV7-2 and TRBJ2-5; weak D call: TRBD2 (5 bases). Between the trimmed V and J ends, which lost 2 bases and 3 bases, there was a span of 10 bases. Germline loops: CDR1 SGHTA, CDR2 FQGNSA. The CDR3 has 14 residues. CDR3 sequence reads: CASSLRSGEETQYF. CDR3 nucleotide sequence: TGTGCCAGCAGCTTAAGGAGCGGAGAAGAGACCCAGTACTTC. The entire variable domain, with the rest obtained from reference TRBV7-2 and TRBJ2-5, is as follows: GAGVSQSPSNKVTEKGKDVELRCDPISGHTALYWYRQSLGQGLEFLIYFQGNSAPDKSGLPSDRFSAERTGGSVSTLTIQRTQQEDSAVYLCASSLRSGEETQYFGPGTRLLVL.

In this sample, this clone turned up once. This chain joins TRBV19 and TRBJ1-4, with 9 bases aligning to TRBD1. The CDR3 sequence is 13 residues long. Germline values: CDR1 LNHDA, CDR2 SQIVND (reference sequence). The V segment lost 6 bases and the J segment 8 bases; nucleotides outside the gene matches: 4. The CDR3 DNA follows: TGTGCCAGTAGGGGACAGGGAGAGGAAAAACTGTTTTTT. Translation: CASRGQGEEKLFF.

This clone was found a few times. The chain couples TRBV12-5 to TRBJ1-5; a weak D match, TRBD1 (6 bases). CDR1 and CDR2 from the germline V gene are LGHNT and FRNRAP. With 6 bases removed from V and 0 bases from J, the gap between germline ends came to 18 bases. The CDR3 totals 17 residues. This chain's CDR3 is CASGFRDKGYSNQPQHF. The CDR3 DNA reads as TGTGCTAGTGGGTTCCGGGACAAGGGGTATAGCAATCAGCCCCAGCATTTT.

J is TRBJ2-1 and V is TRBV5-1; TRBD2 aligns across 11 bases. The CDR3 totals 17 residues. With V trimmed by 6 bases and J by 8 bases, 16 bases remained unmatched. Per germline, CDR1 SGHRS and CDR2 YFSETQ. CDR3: CASTPTGSGRGFDEQFF. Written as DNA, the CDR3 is TGCGCCAGCACTCCCACAGGTAGCGGGAGGGGTTTCGATGAGCAGTTCTTC.

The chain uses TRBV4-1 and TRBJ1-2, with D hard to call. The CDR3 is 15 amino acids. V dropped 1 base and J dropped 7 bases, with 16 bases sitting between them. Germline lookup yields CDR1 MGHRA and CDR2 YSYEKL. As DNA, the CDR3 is TGCGCCAGCAGCCAAGGAGTGTTATTGGGCCTTGGCTACACCTTC. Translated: CASSQGVLLGLGYTF.

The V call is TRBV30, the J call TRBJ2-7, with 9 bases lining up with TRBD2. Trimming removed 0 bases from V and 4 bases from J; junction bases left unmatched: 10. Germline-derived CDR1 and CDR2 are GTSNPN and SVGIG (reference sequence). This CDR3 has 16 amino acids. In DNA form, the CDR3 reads TGTGCCTGGAGTGTAGGGGACCCGGGACTAGCTTACGAGCAGTACTTC. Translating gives CAWSVGDPGLAYEQYF. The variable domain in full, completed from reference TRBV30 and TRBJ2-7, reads SQTIHQWPATLVQPVGSPLSLECTVEGTSNPNLYWYRQAAGRGLQLLFYSVGIGQISSEVPQNLSASRPQDRQFILSSKKLLLSDSGFYLCAWSVGDPGLAYEQYFGPGTRLTVT.

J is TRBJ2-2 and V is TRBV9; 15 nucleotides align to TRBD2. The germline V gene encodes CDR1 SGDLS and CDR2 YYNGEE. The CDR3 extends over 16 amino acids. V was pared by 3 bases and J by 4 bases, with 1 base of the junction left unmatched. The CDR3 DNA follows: TGTGCCAGCAGCGGGGGACTAGCGGGGGGCACCGGGGAGCTGTTTTTT. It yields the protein CASSGGLAGGTGELFF.

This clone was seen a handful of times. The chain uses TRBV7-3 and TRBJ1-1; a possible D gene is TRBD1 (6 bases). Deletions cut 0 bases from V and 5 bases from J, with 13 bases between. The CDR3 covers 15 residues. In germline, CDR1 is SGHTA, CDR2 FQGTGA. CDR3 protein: CASSLTGATGTEAFF. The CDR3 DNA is TGTGCCAGCAGCTTAACGGGGGCAACAGGGACTGAAGCTTTCTTT.

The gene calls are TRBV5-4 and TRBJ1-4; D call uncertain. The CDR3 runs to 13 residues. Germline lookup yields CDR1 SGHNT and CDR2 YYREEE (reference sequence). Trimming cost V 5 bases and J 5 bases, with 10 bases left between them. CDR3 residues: CASRGQPNEKLFF. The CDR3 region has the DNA TGTGCCAGCAGAGGGCAGCCCAATGAAAAACTGTTTTTT.

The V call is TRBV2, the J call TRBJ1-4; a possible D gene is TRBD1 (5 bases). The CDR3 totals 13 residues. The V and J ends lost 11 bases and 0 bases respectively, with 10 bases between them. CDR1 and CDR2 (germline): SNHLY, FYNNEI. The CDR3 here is CAGTRATNEKLFF. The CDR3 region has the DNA TGTGCCGGTACCAGGGCAACTAATGAAAAACTGTTTTTT.

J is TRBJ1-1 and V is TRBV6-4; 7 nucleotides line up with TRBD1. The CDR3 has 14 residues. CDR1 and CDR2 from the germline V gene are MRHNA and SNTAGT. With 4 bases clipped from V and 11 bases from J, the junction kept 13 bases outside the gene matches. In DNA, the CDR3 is TGTGCCAGCAGTGCTTCCAGGGGGGCAGGGTGGGCTTTCTTT. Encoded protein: CASSASRGAGWAFF.

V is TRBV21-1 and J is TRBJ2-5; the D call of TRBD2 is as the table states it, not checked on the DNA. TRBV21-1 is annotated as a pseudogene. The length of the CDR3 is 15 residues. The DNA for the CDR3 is TGTGCCAGCAGCAAGAGACTAGTCGGTAGAGAGACCCAGTACTTC. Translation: CASSKRLVGRETQYF.

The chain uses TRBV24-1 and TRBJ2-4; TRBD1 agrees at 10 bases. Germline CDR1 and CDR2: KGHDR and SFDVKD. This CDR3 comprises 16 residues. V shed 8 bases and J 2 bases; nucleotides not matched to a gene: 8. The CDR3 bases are TGTGCCACCATCACCCGGGACAGGGGTTCCAAAAACATTCAGTACTTC. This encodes CATITRDRGSKNIQYF.

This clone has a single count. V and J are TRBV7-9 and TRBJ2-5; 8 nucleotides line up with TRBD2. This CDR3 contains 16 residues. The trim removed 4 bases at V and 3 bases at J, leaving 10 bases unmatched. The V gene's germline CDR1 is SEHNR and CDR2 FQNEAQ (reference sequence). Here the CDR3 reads CASSWFGSGEKETQYF. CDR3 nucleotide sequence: TGTGCCAGCAGCTGGTTTGGTAGCGGGGAAAAAGAGACCCAGTACTTC.

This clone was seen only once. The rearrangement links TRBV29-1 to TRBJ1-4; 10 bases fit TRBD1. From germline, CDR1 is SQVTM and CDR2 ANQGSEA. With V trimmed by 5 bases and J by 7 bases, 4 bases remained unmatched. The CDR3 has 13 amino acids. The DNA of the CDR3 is TGCAGCGTTTCCGGACAGGGGGGTGAAAAACTGTTTTTT. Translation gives CSVSGQGGEKLFF. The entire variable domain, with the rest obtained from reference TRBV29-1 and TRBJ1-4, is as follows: SAVISQKPSRDICQRGTSLTIQCQVDSQVTMMFWYRQQPGQSLTLIATANQGSEATYESGFVIDKFPISRPNLTFSTLTVSNMSPEDSSIYLCSVSGQGGEKLFFGSGTQLSVL.